These 27 T cell receptor beta chains share one sample of origin, sequenced in a study of monozygotic twins with inflammatory bowel disease. With the 5' RACE reads reprocessed, TCRdb shows one record per CDR3 protein and no DNA. The repertoire table contains about 450,000 distinct CDR3 sequences. The sample consisted of blood. Source of these receptors: a human donor with ulcerative colitis or Crohn's disease, or a healthy co-twin of an affected twin (not recorded which).

The chain employs TRBV19 and TRBJ2-1; the D gene TCRdb calls, TRBD2, cannot be checked with no DNA. The CDR3 has 15 amino acids. Germline CDR1 LNHDA, CDR2 SQIVND (reference sequence). The CDR3 loop reads CASIKGGLDKKEQFF.

The chain couples TRBV4-3 to TRBJ2-3; TCRdb proposes TRBD1, but this gene call is untestable without DNA. The germline V gene encodes CDR1 LGHNA and CDR2 YSLEER. The CDR3 totals 15 residues. The CDR3 sequence: CASSQQTGGTDTQYF.

This chain connects TRBV12-3 or TRBV12-4 to TRBJ2-2. The CDR3 consists of 12 residues. The CDR3 here is CASTYARGELFF.

This chain uses TRBV12-3 or TRBV12-4 with TRBJ2-1; TCRdb's D call of TRBD1 is untestable without DNA. The CDR3 contains 13 residues. CDR3 sequence reads: CASSLSGGHEQFF.

The chain has TRBV5-1 and TRBJ1-1. The CDR3 consists of 14 residues. Looked up from germline, CDR1 is SGHRS and CDR2 is YFSETQ. CDR3 amino acids: CASSFEYRNTEAFF.

The V gene is TRBV12-3 or TRBV12-4, the J gene TRBJ1-5. The CDR3 length is 14 residues. CDR3 region: CASSLRLSNQPQHF.

The J gene is TRBJ2-7, the V gene TRBV12-3 or TRBV12-4. This CDR3 is 11 amino acids long. CDR3: CASSFGNEQYF.

This chain links TRBV4-3 with TRBJ1-2; TCRdb picks TRBD1, but there is no DNA to check that call. The germline CDR1 and CDR2 sequences are LGHNA and YSLEER. The CDR3 spans 15 residues. The CDR3 sequence is CASSPGQGWSEGYTF.

Here the CDR3 reads CASRLHNDNEQFF. V is TRBV19 and J is TRBJ2-1. Germline-derived CDR1 and CDR2 are LNHDA and SQIVND (reference sequence). This CDR3 has 13 residues.

This chain uses TRBV5-6 with TRBJ1-1; the D call from TCRdb, TRBD1, cannot be confirmed without DNA. Germline values: CDR1 SGHDT, CDR2 YYEEEE. The CDR3 length is 15 residues. CDR3 amino acids: CASSSETGQNTEAFF.

The chain links TRBV6-1 to TRBJ1-6. CDR3 size: 14 residues. Germline V CDR1 and CDR2: MNHNS, SASEGT. This chain's CDR3 is CASSQREGWSPLHF.

The rearrangement uses TRBV7-2 and TRBJ1-4. CDR1 is SGHTA and CDR2 is FQGNSA in the germline V gene. The CDR3 totals 15 residues. The CDR3 loop reads CASSSQTIAYEKLFF.

This chain links TRBV20-1 with TRBJ1-4. The CDR3 loop spans 14 amino acids. Germline CDR1 reads DFQATT; CDR2 reads SNEGSKA (reference sequence). The CDR3 reads CSATPEAPNEKLFF.

The rearrangement links TRBV29-1 to TRBJ1-5. CDR1 and CDR2 (germline): SQVTM, ANQGSEA. The CDR3 runs to 14 residues. The CDR3 spells CSVSSQNSNQPQHF.

The V call is TRBV20-1, the J call TRBJ2-1; TCRdb outputs TRBD1, but without DNA this stays unchecked. The CDR3 has 12 amino acids. Germline V gene data show CDR1 as DFQATT and CDR2 as SNEGSKA (reference sequence). CDR3 sequence: CSASRDRMGQFF.

The V call is TRBV29-1, the J call TRBJ1-1. Per germline, CDR1 SQVTM and CDR2 ANQGSEA. The CDR3 has 13 amino acids. CDR3 in amino acids: CSVEGILNTEAFF.

This sequence joins TRBV4-1 and TRBJ2-2. Germline V lookup: CDR1 MGHRA, CDR2 YSYEKL. The CDR3 runs to 13 residues. This chain's CDR3 is CATKTNEDGELFF.

The gene calls are TRBV6-5 and TRBJ2-5; TCRdb lists TRBD2, though no DNA is available to test this call. Germline lookup yields CDR1 MNHEY and CDR2 SVGAGI. The CDR3 covers 12 residues. The CDR3 reads CASTSSIETQYF.

This chain joins TRBV12-3 or TRBV12-4 and TRBJ1-3; TCRdb's D gene call, TRBD1, goes unchecked for lack of DNA. The CDR3 is 15 amino acids. CDR3 in amino acids: CASNRPGQGGNTIYF.

This rearrangement joins TRBV3-1 to TRBJ2-3; TCRdb selects TRBD2, and the lack of DNA leaves this call unchecked. This CDR3 has 16 residues. Germline V gene data show CDR1 as LGHDT and CDR2 as YNNKEL (reference sequence). The CDR3: CASSRWPSGSTDTQYF.

The CDR3 reads CASRWRINEKLFF. The chain carries TRBV6-5 and TRBJ1-4. The CDR3 is 13 residues long. Germline values: CDR1 MNHEY, CDR2 SVGAGI.

V usage is TRBV7-9 and J usage is TRBJ2-3; with no DNA, the TCRdb D assignment of TRBD2 cannot be verified. CDR1 SEHNR and CDR2 FQNEAQ come from the germline V gene (reference sequence). The CDR3 sequence is 16 residues long. The CDR3 loop is CASSLIGSGSTDTQYF.

The chain recombines TRBV7-9 with TRBJ2-7. Germline CDR1 is SEHNR and CDR2 is FQNEAQ (reference sequence). The CDR3 runs 14 residues. CDR3 sequence: CASSFEPDSYEQYF.

This sequence joins TRBV28 and TRBJ2-2. The germline V gene encodes CDR1 MDHEN and CDR2 SYDVKM. The CDR3 is 13 amino acids. CDR3 in amino acids: CASIQKNTGELFF. Full variable domain (missing parts from reference TRBV28 and TRBJ2-2): DVKVTQSSRYLVKRTGEKVFLECVQDMDHENMFWYRQDPGLGLRLIYFSYDVKMKEKGDIPEGYSVSREKKERFSLILESASTNQTSMYLCASIQKNTGELFFGEGSRLTVL.

The chain couples TRBV29-1 to TRBJ1-2; TCRdb names TRBD1, which stays unverified in the absence of DNA. This CDR3 comprises 13 residues. The germline V gene encodes CDR1 SQVTM and CDR2 ANQGSEA. Here the CDR3 reads CSVSSGVGYGYTF. Complete variable domain (other parts from reference TRBV29-1 and TRBJ1-2): SAVISQKPSRDICQRGTSLTIQCQVDSQVTMMFWYRQQPGQSLTLIATANQGSEATYESGFVIDKFPISRPNLTFSTLTVSNMSPEDSSIYLCSVSSGVGYGYTFGSGTRLTVV.

The CDR3 here is CASSERAAGVPNEQFF. The rearrangement links TRBV6-1 to TRBJ2-1; absent DNA, TCRdb's TRBD2 call cannot be checked. The CDR3 is made up of 16 amino acids. Germline loops: CDR1 MNHNS, CDR2 SASEGT.

The V and J genes are TRBV7-2 and TRBJ2-3; lacking DNA, the TRBD2 call made by TCRdb goes unchecked. There are 13 residues in the CDR3. Germline loops: CDR1 SGHTA, CDR2 FQGNSA. CDR3 protein: CASRGSGEDTQYF.